This TCR beta chain appears in the sequencing data of a study of blood T cell repertoires in COVID-19. Study details: The United States, Italy and Spain were the sources of the acute and convalescent COVID-19 samples. T cells, B-cell-depleted T cells, or PBMCs supplied cDNA or gDNA.

V was trimmed by 0 bases and J by 3 bases, leaving 18 bases between them. The CDR3 contains 17 residues. Germline-derived CDR1 and CDR2 are SGDLS and YYNGEE. Sequencing used immunoSEQ multiplex PCR; TCRdb keeps in-frame clones, though not all of them. The sample includes around 100,000 clones, 75% to 95% of them seen just once. Source material: peripheral blood. The sequence derives from a man younger than 35 with acute or convalescent COVID-19. The chain is built from TRBV9 and TRBJ1-1; no clear D. The CDR3 region has the DNA TGTGCCAGCAGCGTAGGTCTGCGGGAGACCTCGGACACTGAAGCTTTCTTT. The encoded protein is CASSVGLRETSDTEAFF.